The clone carrying this T cell receptor (beta chain) was counted once. This sample is drawn from a study of blood T cell repertoires in COVID-19. Study in general: COVID-19 samples, acute and convalescent, were from the United States, Italy and Spain. Sources were T cells, B-cell-depleted T cells, or PBMCs; the material itself was cDNA or gDNA.

Authors' methods: Amplifying reference gene primers gave estimates of nucleated cell counts. Measured with immunoSEQ multiplex PCR; TCRdb has only the in-frame clones, and not every one. That table is the source of V, J and clone size, and D and trimming were worked out from the DNA. The profile shows around 220,000 clones, almost 90% of them singletons. Trimming shortened V by 1 base and J by 10 bases, and 14 bases separated the two germline ends. There are 13 residues in the CDR3. Per germline, CDR1 SGHAT and CDR2 FQDESV (reference sequence). The source material was peripheral blood. J is TRBJ2-7 and V is TRBV11-1; D might be TRBD2 (6 bases). The clonotype originates from a man younger than 35 with active or convalescent COVID-19. DNA of the CDR3: TGTGCCAGCAGCTTAGTGGGAGGATTAAGCCAGTACTTC. Encoded protein: CASSLVGGLSQYF.